This TCR beta chain comes out of a study of spatial heterogeneity in lung cancer (dated by TCRdb to the late 2010s). For the wider study: Donors were 72 patients with early-stage, untreated non-small cell lung cancer from the lung TRACERx cohort. In non-small cell lung cancer, the study made a quantitative comparison of TCR alpha and beta repertoires among multiple tumor regions, matched nontumor lung and blood. Follow-up PBMC samples were sequenced whenever the samples were available, and the median time to follow-up was two to three years after resection. Nonsynonymous mutation counts, determined by whole-exome sequencing of tumor tissue, were related to features of the TCR repertoire. Beta-chain transcripts were consistently detected in greater numbers than alpha-chain transcripts, which likely reflects a higher abundance of beta-chain transcripts. In the raw uncorrected reads, each unique combination of TCR and UMI appeared more than ten times on average. Both alpha and beta chains were TCR-sequenced in samples taken at surgery, namely 220 tumor regions, 62 to 65 matched nontumor lung samples and 50 to 60 PBMC samples.

Broader findings and caveats from the paper: Only 14 to 15 patients were included in comparisons of baseline and follow-up blood repertoires. Confirming at a functional level the hypothesis that regional TCRs recognize regional mutations was considered to require additional single-cell paired TCR alpha and beta sequencing. Ubiquitous expanded tumor TCRs showed up in blood more often at tumor resection than at routine follow-up.

The germline V gene provides CDR1 SGHRS and CDR2 YFSETQ. The germline V and J ends show losses of 4 bases and 2 bases respectively, and no gene match explains 6 bases of the junction. The CDR3 starts with the cysteine, ends with the phenylalanine, and has 14 residues. Only the CDR3 part of the read is kept: 42 bases, read in frame from the first base. The intended sense of this specimen's time point label: blood at routine non-recurrence follow-up after resection. Whole RNA extracted from tumor and nontumor lung tissue, or from cryopreserved PBMC samples, was used for TCR sequencing without cell sorting. Only patients for whom sufficient RNA was available from at least two tumor regions were selected for TCR sequencing. The library was generated by 5' RACE. The listed sequencing device is NextSeq 500. To allow correction of PCR and sequencing errors, the TCR library protocol tagged every TCR cDNA molecule with a unique molecular identifier. On the study's bioinformatics: TCR identification, UMI-based error correction and CDR3 extraction were all carried out with Decombinator tools. Expanded TCRs were defined as those above a frequency of 2 per 1,000, corresponding to the top 1% of the tumor frequency distribution. Rényi diversity was computed with the R vegan package after subsampling each repertoire 100 times to 5,000 TCRs. CDR3 similarity networks were built from amino acid triplet string-kernel similarity, with CDR3s being connected when pairwise similarity was above 0.82. TCRdb trimmed the raw reads at Q25, called clones with MiXCR and kept productive beta chains. Here each entry gathers all rows of one CDR3 protein and keeps the most common genes and DNA. The V and J calls come from TCRdb's annotation, not from the publication. For this sample there are more than 95,000 distinct CDR3 sequences; more than 9% appear just once. The leading ten clones occupy roughly 15% of the sample.

With respect to this clonotype: The target of this receptor is not known. It has no much larger one-base neighbor in the sample; base qualities were not kept.

This sample comprised PBMCs, obtained at follow-up. The rearranged chain carries TRBV5-1 and TRBJ2-7, with TRBD2 identical over 7 junction bases. The clonotype originates from a male donor with early-stage non-small cell lung cancer. The CDR3 reads CASSGGDGTYEQYF. DNA sequence: TGCGCCAGCAGCGGGGGGGACGGCACCTACGAGCAGTACTTC.